The present TCR beta chain was sequenced within a study of blood T cells in healthy people across ages. Study-wide results and caveats: Greater diversity and more naive CD4+ cells were seen in long-lived donors than in aged donors.

V gave up 4 bases and J gave up 8 bases, with 14 bases separating them. Looked up from germline, CDR1 is MNHEY and CDR2 is SMNVEV (reference sequence). This CDR3 is 14 amino acids long. For the second PCR, which ran for about 6 to 11 cycles, a sample-barcoded 5' primer and a J-beta primer mix were used. TCRdb called the 5' RACE reads again in MiXCR, with one record for every CDR3 protein. There are approximately 940,000 distinct CDR3 sequences in the sample; under 50% occur only once, and 10% to 15% lies in the top ten. As to this clonotype: Antigen unknown.

This sequence originates from a man aged 25 to 45 in good health. V usage is TRBV27 and J usage is TRBJ1-4; D gene uncertain. Input material: blood. The CDR3 nucleotides read TGTGCCAGCAGTTCCCGTTTAACTGGCGAAAAACTGTTTTTT. This encodes CASSSRLTGEKLFF.